This T cell receptor beta chain was found in a study of T cell responses to AZD1222 COVID-19 vaccine. Here immunoSEQ multiplex PCR was the method, and the copy in TCRdb shows in-frame clones only, minus some. The repertoire has 110,000 or so clones, roughly 90% of them found once; the top ten carry around 2.5%. V shed 3 bases and J shed 5 bases, with 10 bases lying between them. From germline, CDR1 is MDHEN and CDR2 SYDVKM. There are 13 residues in the CDR3. V and J are TRBV28 and TRBJ1-2, with a tentative D call TRBD1 (5 bases). The receptor was isolated from an adult in good health. Sequenced material: peripheral blood, taken on day 0 of AZD1222 vaccination. DNA of the CDR3: TGTGCCAGCAGTTTGGCGACAGCTTATGGCTACACCTTC. This sequence encodes CASSLATAYGYTF.